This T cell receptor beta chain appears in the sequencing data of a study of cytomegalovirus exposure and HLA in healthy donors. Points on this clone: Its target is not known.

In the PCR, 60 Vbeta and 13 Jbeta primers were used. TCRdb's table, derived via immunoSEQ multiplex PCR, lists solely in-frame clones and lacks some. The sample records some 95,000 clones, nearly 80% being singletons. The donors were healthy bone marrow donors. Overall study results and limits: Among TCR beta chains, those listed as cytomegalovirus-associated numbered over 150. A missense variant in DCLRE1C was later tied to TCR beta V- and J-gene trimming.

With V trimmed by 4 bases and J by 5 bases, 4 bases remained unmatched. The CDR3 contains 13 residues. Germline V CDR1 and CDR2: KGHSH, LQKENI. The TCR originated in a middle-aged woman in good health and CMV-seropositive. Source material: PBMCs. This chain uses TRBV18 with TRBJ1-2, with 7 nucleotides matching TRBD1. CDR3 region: CASSLDRVYGYTF. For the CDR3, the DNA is TGTGCCAGCTCACTTGACAGGGTTTATGGCTACACCTTC.